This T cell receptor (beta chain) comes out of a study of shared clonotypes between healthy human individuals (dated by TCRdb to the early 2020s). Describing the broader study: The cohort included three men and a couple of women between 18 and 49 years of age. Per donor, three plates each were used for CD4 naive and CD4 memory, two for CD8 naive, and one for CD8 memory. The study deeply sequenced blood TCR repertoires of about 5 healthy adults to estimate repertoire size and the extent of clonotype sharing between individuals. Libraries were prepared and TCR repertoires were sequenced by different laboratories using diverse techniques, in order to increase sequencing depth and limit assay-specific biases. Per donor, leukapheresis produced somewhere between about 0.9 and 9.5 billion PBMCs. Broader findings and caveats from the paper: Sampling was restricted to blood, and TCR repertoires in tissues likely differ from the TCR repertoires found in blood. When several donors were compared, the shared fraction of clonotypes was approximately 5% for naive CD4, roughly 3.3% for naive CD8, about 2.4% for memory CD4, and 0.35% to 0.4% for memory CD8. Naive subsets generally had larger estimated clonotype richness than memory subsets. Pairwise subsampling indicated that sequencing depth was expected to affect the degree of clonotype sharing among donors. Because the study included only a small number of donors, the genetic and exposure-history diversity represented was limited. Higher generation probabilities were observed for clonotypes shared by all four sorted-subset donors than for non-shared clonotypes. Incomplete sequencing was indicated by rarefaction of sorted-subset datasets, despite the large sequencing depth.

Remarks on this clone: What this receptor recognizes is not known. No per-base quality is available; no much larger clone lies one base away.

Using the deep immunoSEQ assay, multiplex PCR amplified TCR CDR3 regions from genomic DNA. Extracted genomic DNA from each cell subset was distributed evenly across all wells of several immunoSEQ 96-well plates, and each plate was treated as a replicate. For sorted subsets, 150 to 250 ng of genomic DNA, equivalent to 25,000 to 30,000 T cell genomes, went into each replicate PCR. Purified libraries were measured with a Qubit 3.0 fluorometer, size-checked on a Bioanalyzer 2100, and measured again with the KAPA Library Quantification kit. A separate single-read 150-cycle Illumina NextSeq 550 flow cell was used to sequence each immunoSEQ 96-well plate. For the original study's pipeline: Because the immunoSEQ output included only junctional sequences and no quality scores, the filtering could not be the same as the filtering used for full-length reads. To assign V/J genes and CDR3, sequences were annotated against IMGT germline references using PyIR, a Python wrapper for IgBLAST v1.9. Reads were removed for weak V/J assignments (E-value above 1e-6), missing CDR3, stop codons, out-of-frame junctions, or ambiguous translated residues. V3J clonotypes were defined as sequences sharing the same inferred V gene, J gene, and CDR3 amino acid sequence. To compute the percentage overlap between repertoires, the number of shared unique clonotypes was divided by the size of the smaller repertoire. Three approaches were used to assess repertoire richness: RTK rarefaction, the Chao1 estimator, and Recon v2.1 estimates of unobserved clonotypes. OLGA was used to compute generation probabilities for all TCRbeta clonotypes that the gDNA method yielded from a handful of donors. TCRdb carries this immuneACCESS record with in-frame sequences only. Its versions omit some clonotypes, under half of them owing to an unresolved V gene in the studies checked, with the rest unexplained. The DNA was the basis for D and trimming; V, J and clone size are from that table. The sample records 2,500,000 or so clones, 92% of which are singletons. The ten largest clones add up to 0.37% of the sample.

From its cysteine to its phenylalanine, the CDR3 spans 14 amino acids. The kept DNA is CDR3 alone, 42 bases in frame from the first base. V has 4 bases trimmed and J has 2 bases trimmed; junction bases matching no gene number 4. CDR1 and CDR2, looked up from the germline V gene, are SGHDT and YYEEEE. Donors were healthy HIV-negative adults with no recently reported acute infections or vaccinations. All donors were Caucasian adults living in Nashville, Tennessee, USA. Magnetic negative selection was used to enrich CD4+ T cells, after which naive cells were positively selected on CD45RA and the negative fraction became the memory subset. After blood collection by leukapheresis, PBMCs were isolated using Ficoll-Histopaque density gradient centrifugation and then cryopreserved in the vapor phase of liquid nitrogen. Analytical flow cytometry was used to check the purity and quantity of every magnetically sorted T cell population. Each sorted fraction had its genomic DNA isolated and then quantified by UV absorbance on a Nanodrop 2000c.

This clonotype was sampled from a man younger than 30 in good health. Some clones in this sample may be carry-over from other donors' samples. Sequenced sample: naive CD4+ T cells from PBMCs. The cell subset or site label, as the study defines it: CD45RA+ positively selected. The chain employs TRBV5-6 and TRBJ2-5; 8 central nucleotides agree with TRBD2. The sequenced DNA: TGTGCCAGCAGCCGGCGCGGGAGGCAAGAGACCCAGTACTTC. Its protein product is CASSRRGRQETQYF. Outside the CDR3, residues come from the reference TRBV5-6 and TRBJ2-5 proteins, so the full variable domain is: DAGVTQSPTHLIKTRGQQVTLRCSPKSGHDTVSWYQQALGQGPQFIFQYYEEEERQRGNFPDRFSGHQFPNYSSELNVNALLLGDSALYLCASSRRGRQETQYFGPGTRLLVL.